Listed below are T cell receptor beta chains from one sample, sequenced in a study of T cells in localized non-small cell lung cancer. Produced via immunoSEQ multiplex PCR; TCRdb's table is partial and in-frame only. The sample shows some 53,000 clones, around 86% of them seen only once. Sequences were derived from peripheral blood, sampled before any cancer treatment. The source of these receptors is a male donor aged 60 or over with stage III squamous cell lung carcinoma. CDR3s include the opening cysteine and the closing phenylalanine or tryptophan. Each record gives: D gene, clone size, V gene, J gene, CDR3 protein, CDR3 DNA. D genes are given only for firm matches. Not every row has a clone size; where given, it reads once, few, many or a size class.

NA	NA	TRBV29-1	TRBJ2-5	CSVGKWETQYF	TGCAGCGTTGGGAAATGGGAGACCCAGTACTTC
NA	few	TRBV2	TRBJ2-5	CASRDGETQYF	TGTGCCAGCAGGGATGGGGAGACCCAGTACTTC
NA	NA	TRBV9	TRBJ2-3	CASSSRWDTQYF	TGTGCCAGCAGCTCCCGTTGGGATACGCAGTATTTT
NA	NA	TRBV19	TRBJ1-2	CASSIGGTDGFYGYTF	TGTGCCAGTAGTATAGGGGGTACGGACGGATTCTATGGCTACACCTTC
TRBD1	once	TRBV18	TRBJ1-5	CASSPPGQGTQPQHF	TGTGCCAGCTCACCCCCGGGACAGGGTACTCAGCCCCAGCATTTT
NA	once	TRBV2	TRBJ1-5	CASSDFGSNQPQHF	TGTGCCAGCAGTGATTTCGGTAGCAATCAGCCCCAGCATTTT
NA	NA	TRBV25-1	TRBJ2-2	CASTSSGGNTGELFF	TGTGCCAGCACCTCATCGGGGGGCAACACCGGGGAGCTGTTTTTT
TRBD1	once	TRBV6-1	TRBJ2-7	CASRPGQGLREQYF	TGTGCCAGCAGACCGGGACAGGGACTGAGAGAGCAGTACTTC
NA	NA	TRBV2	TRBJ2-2	CASQPVVTGELFF	TGTGCCAGCCAGCCGGTCGTCACCGGGGAGCTGTTTTTT
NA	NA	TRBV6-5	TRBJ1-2	CASRTPVAGAGGYTF	TGTGCCAGCAGAACCCCCGTCGCAGGGGCAGGTGGCTACACCTTC
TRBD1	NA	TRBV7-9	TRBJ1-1	CASSPNTDRGNTEAFF	TGTGCCAGCAGCCCTAATACGGACAGGGGGAACACTGAAGCTTTCTTT
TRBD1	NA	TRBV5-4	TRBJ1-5	CASSLQGASNQPQHF	TGTGCCAGCAGCTTGCAGGGGGCAAGCAATCAGCCCCAGCATTTT
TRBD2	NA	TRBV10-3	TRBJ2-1	CATGSSGRVDGEQFF	TGTGCCACAGGGTCTAGCGGGAGGGTTGACGGTGAGCAGTTCTTC
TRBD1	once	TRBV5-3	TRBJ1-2	CARRPRMTGQDTYGYTF	TGTGCCAGAAGACCAAGAATGACCGGACAGGATACGTATGGCTACACCTTC
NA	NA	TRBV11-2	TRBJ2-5	CASSWGQGAETQYF	TGTGCCAGCAGCTGGGGGCAGGGAGCAGAGACCCAGTACTTC
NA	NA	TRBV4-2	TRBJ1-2	CASSLQTGANYGYTF	TGTGCCAGCAGCTTACAAACAGGAGCTAACTATGGCTACACCTTC
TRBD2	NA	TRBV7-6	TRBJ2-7	CASSFNPSLSGGLPPSQYF	TGTGCCAGCAGCTTCAATCCGTCGTTAAGCGGGGGGCTTCCCCCGTCGCAGTACTTC
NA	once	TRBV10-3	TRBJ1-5	CAISEAGQGFQPQHF	TGTGCCATCAGCGAAGCGGGACAAGGCTTTCAGCCCCAGCATTTT
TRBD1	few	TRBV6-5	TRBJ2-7	CASSSKTGGAGEQYF	TGTGCCAGCAGTTCCAAAACAGGGGGCGCGGGAGAGCAGTACTTC
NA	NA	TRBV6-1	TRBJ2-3	CASTEADTQYF	TGTGCCAGCACCGAAGCGGATACGCAGTATTTT
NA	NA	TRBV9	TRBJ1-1	CASSVYSGEAFF	TGTGCCAGCAGCGTATATTCAGGGGAAGCTTTCTTT
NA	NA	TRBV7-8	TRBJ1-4	CASSLASRGSNEKLFF	TGTGCCAGCAGCTTAGCATCCAGGGGAAGCAATGAAAAACTGTTTTTT
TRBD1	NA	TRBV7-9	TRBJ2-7	CASSSTGGEGYEQYF	TGTGCCAGCAGCTCTACAGGGGGAGAGGGCTACGAGCAGTACTTC
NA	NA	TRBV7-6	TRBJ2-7	CASSARFSYEQYF	TGTGCCAGCAGCGCGAGGTTCTCCTACGAGCAGTACTTC
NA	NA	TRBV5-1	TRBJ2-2	CASSLSLYTGELFF	TGCGCCAGCAGCTTGAGCCTCTACACCGGGGAGCTGTTTTTT
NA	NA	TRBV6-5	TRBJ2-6	CASSYSLLSGANVLTF	TGTGCCAGCAGTTACTCGTTACTCTCTGGGGCCAACGTCCTGACTTTC
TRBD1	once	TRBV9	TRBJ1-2	CASSTLTGVSGGYTF	TGTGCCAGCAGCACCCTGACAGGGGTTTCAGGTGGCTACACCTTC
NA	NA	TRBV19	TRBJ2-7	CASKRTWTVAADEQYF	TGTGCCAGTAAAAGAACCTGGACTGTCGCGGCGGACGAGCAGTACTTC
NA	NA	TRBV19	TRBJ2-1	CATNRPGHRVGEQFF	TGTGCCACCAACAGGCCGGGACACCGGGTAGGAGAGCAGTTCTTC
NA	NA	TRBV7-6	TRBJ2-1	CASSGAGDEQFF	TGTGCCAGCAGCGGGGCCGGCGATGAGCAGTTCTTC
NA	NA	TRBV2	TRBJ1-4	CASSDSSRDEKLFF	TGTGCCAGCAGTGATAGTAGCAGGGATGAAAAACTGTTTTTT
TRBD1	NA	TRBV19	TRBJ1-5	CASSPNGTGRKREPQHF	TGTGCCAGTAGTCCAAACGGGACAGGGAGGAAAAGGGAGCCCCAGCATTTT
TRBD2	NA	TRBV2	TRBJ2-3	CASSVAGGDPSTDTQYF	TGTGCCAGCAGTGTAGCGGGGGGAGACCCTAGCACAGATACGCAGTATTTT
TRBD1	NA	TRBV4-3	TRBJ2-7	CASSENPDRGSEQYF	TGCGCCAGCAGCGAAAACCCGGACAGGGGGAGCGAGCAGTACTTC
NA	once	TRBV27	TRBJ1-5	CASSLRRSNQPQHF	TGTGCCAGCAGTCTAAGAAGGAGCAATCAGCCCCAGCATTTT
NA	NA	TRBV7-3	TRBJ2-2	CASSLRGNPTGELFF	TGTGCCAGCAGCTTAAGGGGTAATCCCACCGGGGAGCTGTTTTTT
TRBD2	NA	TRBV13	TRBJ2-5	CASSPRTSQETQYF	TGTGCCAGCAGCCCCCGGACTAGCCAAGAGACCCAGTACTTC
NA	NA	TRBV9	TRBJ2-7	CASSVAGLGYEQYF	TGTGCCAGCAGCGTAGCAGGGTTGGGCTACGAGCAGTACTTC
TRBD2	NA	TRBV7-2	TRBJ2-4	CASSAGDAGSIQYF	TGTGCCAGCAGCGCGGGGGACGCAGGGAGCATTCAGTACTTC
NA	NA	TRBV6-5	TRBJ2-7	CASSDPSEQYF	TGTGCCAGCAGTGACCCGAGTGAGCAGTACTTC
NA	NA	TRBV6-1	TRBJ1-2	CASSESQGYGYTF	TGTGCCAGCAGTGAATCACAGGGATATGGCTACACCTTC
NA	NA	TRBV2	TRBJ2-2	CASSMIPGRNTGELFF	TGTGCCAGCAGTATGATACCGGGAAGGAACACCGGGGAGCTGTTTTTT
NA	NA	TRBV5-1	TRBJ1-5	CASSLDRNQPQHF	TGCGCCAGCAGCTTGGACAGAAATCAGCCCCAGCATTTT
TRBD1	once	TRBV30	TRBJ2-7	CAWSGGTGHYDEQYF	TGTGCCTGGAGTGGCGGGACAGGGCACTATGACGAGCAGTACTTC
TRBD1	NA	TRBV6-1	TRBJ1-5	CASSEWWGQGDNQPQHF	TGTGCCAGCAGTGAATGGTGGGGACAGGGGGACAATCAGCCCCAGCATTTT
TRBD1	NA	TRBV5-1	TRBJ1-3	CASSARGTPGNTIYF	TGCGCCAGCAGCGCCAGGGGGACGCCTGGAAACACCATATATTTT
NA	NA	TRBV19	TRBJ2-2	CASSIQAGITGELFF	TGTGCCAGTAGTATACAGGCAGGGATCACCGGGGAGCTGTTTTTT
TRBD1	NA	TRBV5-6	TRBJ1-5	CASSPGQGFKNNQPQHF	TGTGCCAGCAGCCCGGGACAGGGTTTTAAGAACAATCAGCCCCAGCATTTT
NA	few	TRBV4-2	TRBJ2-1	CASRSLGSSINEQFF	TGTGCCAGCAGATCCCTCGGCAGCTCCATCAATGAGCAGTTCTTC